This record looks at one T cell receptor (beta chain) sequence and its context. The antigen is not known. The entry originates in a study of T cell responses to AZD1222 COVID-19 vaccine. Study results and limitations: Spike-specific TCR breadth and depth both grew after two AZD1222 doses. Seropositive status at baseline applied to only six AZD1222 recipients. Spike was spanned by vaccine-associated CD4 TCRs, which were dominant at 160-218 and 743-854.

This CDR3 spans 17 amino acids. V was cut by 2 bases and J by 0 bases, with 14 bases left in between. In germline, CDR1 is MRHNA, CDR2 SNTAGT. TCRdb's copy holds only in-frame clones and misses some; the assay was immunoSEQ multiplex PCR. The data contain roughly 170,000 clones, about 85% of them singletons. The source material was peripheral blood, sampled on day 0 of AZD1222 vaccination. The V gene is TRBV6-4, the J gene TRBJ1-5, with D perhaps matching TRBD1 (5 bases). The source of this sequence is an adult in good health. The DNA of the CDR3 is TGTGCCAGCAGTGACCGGGGGAGGCGTAATAGCAATCAGCCCCAGCATTTT. It yields the protein CASSDRGRRNSNQPQHF.